These 13 T cell receptor beta chains originate from one sample sequenced in a study of OX40 agonist ivuxolimab in advanced cancers. Sequencing was performed with immunoSEQ multiplex PCR; in TCRdb, only in-frame clones are kept and a portion is missing. This table has about 58,000 clones, roughly nine tenths appearing once. The material sequenced was CD4+ or CD8+ T cells sorted from blood, taken in a trial of the OX40 agonist ivuxolimab. The origin of the receptors is an adult with an advanced solid tumor such as melanoma, head and neck, liver or kidney cancer.

The rearrangement links TRBV2 to TRBJ2-7; 10 bases are a match to TRBD2. CDR1 and CDR2 from the germline V gene are SNHLY and FYNNEI. V trimming: 2 bases; J trimming: 4 bases; junction bases outside the gene matches: 8. The CDR3 runs to 16 residues. The CDR3 sequence: CASSESLAGEAYEQYV. The CDR3 DNA reads TGTGCCAGCAGTGAAAGTCTAGCGGGAGAGGCTTACGAGCAGTACGTC.

V and J are TRBV2 and TRBJ2-6; no reliable D call. With 10 bases removed from V and 0 bases from J, the gap between germline ends came to 10 bases. CDR3 length equals 14 residues. Germline V gene sequence: CDR1 SNHLY, CDR2 FYNNEI. CDR3 bases: TGTGCCACCCAATGGGCCTCTGGGGCCAACGTCCTGACTTTC. Its protein product is CATQWASGANVLTF.

The V and J genes are TRBV5-1 and TRBJ1-2; 9 bases agree with TRBD1. CDR3 length equals 15 residues. Germline assignment: CDR1 SGHRS and CDR2 YFSETQ. The junction had 10 bases not matched to a gene; V was cut back by 4 bases and J by 6 bases. CDR3 in DNA: TGCGCCAGCAGCCCCGAAGGACAGGGGCTCGATGGCTACACCTTC. Protein sequence: CASSPEGQGLDGYTF.

The V call is TRBV6-5, the J call TRBJ2-7; no reliable D call. The CDR3 is made up of 13 amino acids. The V end lost 7 bases, the J end lost 4 bases, and 14 bases lay between the germline ends. CDR1 is MNHEY and CDR2 is SVGAGI in the germline V gene. DNA of the CDR3: TGTGCCAGCACCGAAAGGATCCTTTACGAGCAGTACTTC. Its protein product is CASTERILYEQYF.

V usage is TRBV4-2 and J usage is TRBJ1-6; 9 bases fit TRBD1. Germline CDR1 reads LGHNA; CDR2 reads YNFKEQ. V lost 4 bases and J lost 8; bases outside the gene matches: 15. This CDR3 is built from 18 residues. Written as DNA, the CDR3 is TGTGCCAGCAGCCCCGGGACAGGGCACCAGATTACGGATTCACCCCTCCACTTT. This sequence encodes CASSPGTGHQITDSPLHF.

This clone came up a few times. This chain connects TRBV7-9 to TRBJ2-2; perhaps TRBD1 as D (5 bases). The CDR3 contains 14 residues. Trimming took 1 base from V and 4 from J, leaving 7 bases between them. Germline CDR1 is SEHNR and CDR2 is FQNEAQ (reference sequence). The CDR3 DNA reads TGTGCCAGCAGCTTAGTCCAGGGCACCGGGGAGCTGTTTTTT. Encoded protein: CASSLVQGTGELFF.

This chain joins TRBV13 and TRBJ2-2, with TRBD1 matching over 8 bases. Germline assignment: CDR1 PRHDT and CDR2 FYEKMQ (reference sequence). The CDR3 length is 15 residues. Germline trimming cut 7 bases from V and 3 bases from J; bases unmatched to any gene: 7. CDR3 coding DNA: TGTGCCAGCACGAGGCAGGGGGCGGACACCGGGGAGCTGTTTTTT. Protein: CASTRQGADTGELFF.

CDR3 DNA: TGTGCCAGCAGCCGAACATTCAGCTCCTACGAGCAGTACGTC. Its protein product is CASSRTFSSYEQYV. V and J are TRBV5-5 and TRBJ2-7, with no clear D. The CDR3 loop spans 14 amino acids. Trimming took off 4 bases at V and 0 bases at J, with 11 bases between the two ends. The germline CDR1 and CDR2 sequences are SGHKS and YYEKEE (reference sequence).

The chain carries TRBV27 and TRBJ2-7, with D perhaps TRBD1 (6 bases). With 4 bases removed from V and 6 bases from J, the gap between germline ends came to 10 bases. The CDR3 spans 12 residues. Per germline, CDR1 MNHEY and CDR2 SMNVEV (reference sequence). The CDR3 sequence is CASSSHRAEQYF. CDR3 bases: TGTGCCAGCAGTTCCCACAGGGCCGAGCAGTACTTC.

This chain joins TRBV6-1 and TRBJ2-3; D call uncertain. Germline CDR1 reads MNHNS; CDR2 reads SASEGT. V shed 4 bases and J shed 4 bases, with 9 bases lying between them. The CDR3 runs to 13 residues. CDR3 loop: CASSGVSPDTQYF. CDR3 sequence (DNA): TGTGCCAGCAGTGGGGTGAGCCCAGATACGCAGTATTTT.

For the CDR3, the DNA is TGCGCCAGCAGAGTCGAAAACACTGAAGCTTTCTTT. Translated, it gives CASRVENTEAFF. J is TRBJ1-1 and V is TRBV10-2; D is unresolved. Germline V gene sequence: CDR1 WSHSY, CDR2 SAAADI. The CDR3 runs 12 residues. The V end lost 6 bases, the J end lost 2 bases, and 7 bases lay between the germline ends.

This sequence joins TRBV29-1 and TRBJ1-2; 7 bases line up with TRBD1. V trimming: 3 bases; J trimming: 3 bases; junction bases outside the gene matches: 4. Germline V gene sequence: CDR1 SQVTM, CDR2 ANQGSEA. The CDR3 totals 13 residues. In DNA, the CDR3 is TGCAGCGTTGAGGACAGGTCGGACTATGGCTACACCTTC. Residues: CSVEDRSDYGYTF.

The chain joins TRBV6-4 to TRBJ2-2; D is undetermined. The ends were cut back, 3 bases at V and 0 bases at J, with 2 bases in the middle. This CDR3 is built from 13 residues. CDR1 MRHNA and CDR2 SNTAGT come from the germline V gene. CDR3 in amino acids: CASSETNTGELFF. CDR3 nucleotide sequence: TGTGCCAGCAGTGAAACGAACACCGGGGAGCTGTTTTTT.